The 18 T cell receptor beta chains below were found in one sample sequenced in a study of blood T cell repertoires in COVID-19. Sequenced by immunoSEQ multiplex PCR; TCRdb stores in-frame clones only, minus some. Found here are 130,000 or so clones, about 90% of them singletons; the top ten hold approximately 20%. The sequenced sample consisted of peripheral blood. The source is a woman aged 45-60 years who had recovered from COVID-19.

The CDR3 nucleotides read TGCGCCAGCAGCCAAGACCCCTCTATTAGGGGCTATGGCTACACCTTC. It translates to CASSQDPSIRGYGYTF. The chain uses TRBV4-1 and TRBJ1-2; TRBD1 might be the D (5 bases). Trimming left V 0 bases short and J 4 bases short, with 15 bases between. The V gene's germline CDR1 is MGHRA and CDR2 YSYEKL. This CDR3 comprises 16 residues.

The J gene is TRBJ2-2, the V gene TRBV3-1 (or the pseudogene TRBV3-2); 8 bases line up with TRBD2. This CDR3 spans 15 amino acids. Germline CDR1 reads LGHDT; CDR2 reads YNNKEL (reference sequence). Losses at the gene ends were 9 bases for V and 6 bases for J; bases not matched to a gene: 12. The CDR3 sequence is CASSFSGTSPGELFF. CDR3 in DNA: TGTGCCAGTAGCTTCTCTGGGACTAGTCCCGGGGAGCTGTTTTTT.

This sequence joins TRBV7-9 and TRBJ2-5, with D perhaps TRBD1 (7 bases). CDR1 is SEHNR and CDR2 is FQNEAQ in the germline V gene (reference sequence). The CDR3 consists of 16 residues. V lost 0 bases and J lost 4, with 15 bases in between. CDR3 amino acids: CASSLAWRGHGETQYF. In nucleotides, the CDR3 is TGTGCCAGCAGCTTAGCTTGGAGGGGGCATGGAGAGACCCAGTACTTC.

This CDR3 reads CASSDSIRLAGRDEQFF. Written as DNA, the CDR3 is TGTGCCAGCAGTGACTCGATTAGGCTAGCGGGGAGGGATGAGCAGTTCTTC. V gene TRBV6-4 combines with J gene TRBJ2-1, with 9 bases that match TRBD2. Germline values: CDR1 MRHNA, CDR2 SNTAGT. V lost 0 bases, J lost 8 bases, and 11 bases stayed unmatched. The CDR3 is 17 amino acids.

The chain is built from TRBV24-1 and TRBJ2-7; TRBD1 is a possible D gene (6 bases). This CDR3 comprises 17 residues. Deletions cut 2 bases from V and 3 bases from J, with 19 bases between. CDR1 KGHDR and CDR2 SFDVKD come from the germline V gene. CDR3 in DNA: TGTGCCACCAGTGATTCGCCAGGGGAAGAAGATCGCTACGAGCAGTACTTC. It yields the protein CATSDSPGEEDRYEQYF.

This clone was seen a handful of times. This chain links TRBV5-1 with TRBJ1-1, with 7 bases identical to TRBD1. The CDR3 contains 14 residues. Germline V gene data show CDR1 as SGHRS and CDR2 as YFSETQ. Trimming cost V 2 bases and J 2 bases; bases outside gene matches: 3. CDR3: CASSLGGSNTEAFF. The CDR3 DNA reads TGCGCCAGCAGCTTAGGGGGCAGTAACACTGAAGCTTTCTTT.

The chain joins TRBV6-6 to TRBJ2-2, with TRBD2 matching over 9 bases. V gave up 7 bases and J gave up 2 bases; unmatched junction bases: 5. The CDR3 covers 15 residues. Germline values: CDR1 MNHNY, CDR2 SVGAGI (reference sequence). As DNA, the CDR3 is TGTGCCAGCATTAGCGGGGGTAGAAACACCGGGGAGCTGTTTTTT. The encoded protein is CASISGGRNTGELFF.

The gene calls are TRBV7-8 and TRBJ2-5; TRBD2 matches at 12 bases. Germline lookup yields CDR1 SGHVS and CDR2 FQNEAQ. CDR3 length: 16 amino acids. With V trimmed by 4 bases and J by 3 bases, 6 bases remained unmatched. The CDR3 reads CASSYGTSGPEETQYF. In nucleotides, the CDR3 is TGTGCCAGCAGCTACGGGACTAGCGGGCCGGAAGAGACCCAGTACTTC.

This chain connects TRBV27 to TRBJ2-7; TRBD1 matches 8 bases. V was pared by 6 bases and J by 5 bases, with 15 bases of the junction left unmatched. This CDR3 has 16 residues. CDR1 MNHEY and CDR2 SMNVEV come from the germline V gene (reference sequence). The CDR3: CASRPLGAGGPHEQYF. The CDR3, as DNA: TGTGCCAGCAGGCCCCTCGGGGCAGGGGGCCCCCACGAGCAGTACTTC.

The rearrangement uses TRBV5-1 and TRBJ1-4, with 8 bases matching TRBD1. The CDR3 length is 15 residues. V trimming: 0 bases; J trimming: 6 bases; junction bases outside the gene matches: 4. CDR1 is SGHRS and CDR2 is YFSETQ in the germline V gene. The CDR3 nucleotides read TGCGCCAGCAGCTTGGGGGCAGGGGGCCATGAAAAACTGTTTTTT. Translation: CASSLGAGGHEKLFF.

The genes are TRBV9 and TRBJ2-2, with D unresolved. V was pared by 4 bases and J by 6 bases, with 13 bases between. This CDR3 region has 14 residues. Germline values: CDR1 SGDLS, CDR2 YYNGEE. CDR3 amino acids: CASSPSAQPGELFF. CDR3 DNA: TGTGCCAGCAGCCCAAGCGCCCAGCCCGGGGAGCTGTTTTTT.

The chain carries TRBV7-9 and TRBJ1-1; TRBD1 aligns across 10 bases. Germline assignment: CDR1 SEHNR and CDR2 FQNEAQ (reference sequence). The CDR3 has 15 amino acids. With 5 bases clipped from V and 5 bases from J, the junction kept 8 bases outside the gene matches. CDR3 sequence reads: CASSDRQGALTEAFF. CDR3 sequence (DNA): TGTGCCAGCAGCGATCGACAGGGGGCTTTGACTGAAGCTTTCTTT.

The CDR3 here is CASSRRGNQETQYF. In DNA form, the CDR3 reads TGTGCCAGCAGCCGTCGGGGGAACCAAGAGACCCAGTACTTC. The chain has TRBV3-1 (or the pseudogene TRBV3-2) and TRBJ2-5; D is possibly TRBD2 (6 bases). The CDR3 has 14 amino acids. Germline lookup yields CDR1 LGHDT and CDR2 YNNKEL (reference sequence). V was shortened by 4 bases and J by 0 bases, with 9 bases between the two germline ends.

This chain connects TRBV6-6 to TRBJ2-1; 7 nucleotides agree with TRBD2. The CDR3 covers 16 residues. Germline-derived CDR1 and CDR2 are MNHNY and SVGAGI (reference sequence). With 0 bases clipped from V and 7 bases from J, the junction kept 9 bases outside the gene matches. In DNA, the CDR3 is TGTGCCAGCAGTTACTCGGGGAGCGGGGCTGCAAATGAGCAGTTCTTC. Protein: CASSYSGSGAANEQFF.

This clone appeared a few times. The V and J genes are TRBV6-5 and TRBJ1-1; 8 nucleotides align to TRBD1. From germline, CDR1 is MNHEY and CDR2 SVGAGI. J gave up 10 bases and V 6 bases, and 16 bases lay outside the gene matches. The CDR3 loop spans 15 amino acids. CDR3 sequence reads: CASRVYKQGGYRAFF. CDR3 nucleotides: TGTGCCAGCAGGGTATATAAACAGGGGGGCTATAGAGCTTTCTTT.

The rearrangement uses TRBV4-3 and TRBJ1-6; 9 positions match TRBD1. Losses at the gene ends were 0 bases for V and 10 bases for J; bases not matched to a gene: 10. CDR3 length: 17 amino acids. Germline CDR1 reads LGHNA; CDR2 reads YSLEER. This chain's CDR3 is CASSQDPSGTGYSPLHF. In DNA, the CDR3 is TGCGCCAGCAGCCAAGACCCCTCCGGGACAGGGTACTCACCCCTCCACTTT.

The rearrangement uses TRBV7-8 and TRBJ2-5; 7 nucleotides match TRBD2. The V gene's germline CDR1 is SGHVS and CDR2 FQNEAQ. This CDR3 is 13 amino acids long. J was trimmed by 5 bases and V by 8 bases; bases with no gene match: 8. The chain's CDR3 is CASLPREQETQYF. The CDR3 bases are TGTGCCAGCCTACCGCGGGAGCAGGAGACCCAGTACTTC.

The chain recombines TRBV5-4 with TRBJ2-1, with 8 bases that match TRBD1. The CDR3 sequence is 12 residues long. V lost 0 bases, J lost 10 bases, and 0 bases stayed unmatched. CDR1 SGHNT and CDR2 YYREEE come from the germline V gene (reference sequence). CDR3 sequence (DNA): TGTGCCAGCAGCTTGGGGGACAGGGAGCAGTTCTTC. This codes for CASSLGDREQFF.